One and the same sample provided the 16 T cell receptor beta chains below, sequenced in a study of T cells after posttransplantation cyclophosphamide. Method: immunoSEQ multiplex PCR; TCRdb's copy keeps in-frame clones and lacks some. This sample carries about 25,000 clones, none of them present only once. Sequenced sample: PBMCs. These receptor sequences come from a woman between 45 and 60 years old in good health, CMV-negative, and a related stem cell transplant donor.

Ten or more counts support this clone. V usage is TRBV6-5 and J usage is TRBJ2-7, with D uncertain. The CDR3 length is 10 residues. Trimming took off 10 bases at V and 4 bases at J, with 8 bases between the two ends. Germline CDR1 is MNHEY and CDR2 is SVGAGI. CDR3 DNA sequence: TGTGCCAACACGTATTACGAGCAGTACTTC. It is translated as CANTYYEQYF.

This clone was counted ten times or more. The gene calls are TRBV6-5 and TRBJ1-1, with D possibly being TRBD1 (6 bases). V shed 6 bases and J shed 4 bases, with 12 bases lying between them. Germline CDR1 MNHEY, CDR2 SVGAGI. CDR3 size: 13 residues. The CDR3 coding sequence is TGTGCCAGCAGCCGCGGGGGGGCCACTGAAGCTTTCTTT. As protein: CASSRGGATEAFF.

This clone was detected ten times or more. The chain couples TRBV7-2 to TRBJ1-3, with a tentative D call TRBD1 (6 bases). Germline CDR1 is SGHTA and CDR2 is FQGNSA. The CDR3 contains 18 residues. Trimming left V 5 bases short and J 6 bases short, with 26 bases between. CDR3 bases: TGTGCCAGCAGCCTTAGGTGGGGGCATCCGGGCCCGAAAAACACCATATATTTT. Amino acid sequence: CASSLRWGHPGPKNTIYF.

Many counts were recorded for this clone. The junction departs from germline at one end; a sequencing error may be responsible. This chain connects TRBV6-1 to TRBJ2-3; 9 bases are a match to TRBD2. The CDR3 totals 12 residues. The germline CDR1 and CDR2 sequences are MNHNS and SASEGT. The CDR3 nucleotides read TGTGCCAGCAGTGAATGGGGGCGGGAGGGCCCCTTT. It specifies CASSEWGREGPF.

The chain joins TRBV23-1 to TRBJ2-5; TRBD1 aligns across 8 bases. TRBV23-1 is assigned to the ORF class and has an uncertain function. V shed 9 bases and J 5 bases; nucleotides not matched to a gene: 14. The CDR3 length is 15 residues. The CDR3 sequence: CASQGGGQGGETQYF. The CDR3 coding sequence is TGCGCCAGTCAAGGGGGAGGACAGGGTGGTGAGACCCAGTACTTC.

This clone was seen many times. The CDR3 nucleotides are TGTGCCAGCAGCTTAGCGGGAGCGCGGGAGACCCAGTACTTC. Its protein product is CASSLAGARETQYF. This chain connects TRBV5-4 to TRBJ2-5; 8 bases are a match to TRBD2. The V gene end was trimmed by 2 bases and the J gene end by 5 bases; junction bases not matched to a gene: 5. Germline V gives CDR1 SGHNT, CDR2 YYREEE (reference sequence). The CDR3 runs 14 residues.

This clone was seen many times. The chain uses TRBV7-9 and TRBJ2-3; D possibly corresponds to TRBD2 (5 bases). CDR1 SEHNR and CDR2 FQNEAQ come from the germline V gene (reference sequence). The CDR3 runs to 16 residues. Trimming removed 5 bases at V and 2 bases at J, with 17 bases between. The CDR3 reads CASSGFWKGATDTQYF. The CDR3 nucleotides read TGTGCCAGCAGCGGTTTCTGGAAGGGAGCCACAGATACGCAGTATTTT.

This clone was seen ten or more times. The chain has TRBV5-1 and TRBJ2-5; 15 bases agree with TRBD2. CDR1 and CDR2 (germline): SGHRS, YFSETQ. The V gene end was trimmed by 7 bases and the J gene end by 3 bases; junction bases not matched to a gene: 16. The CDR3 has 19 amino acids. The CDR3 DNA reads as TGCGCCAGCCGATATAGACCGGGACTAGCGGGGGGAACAAAAGAGACCCAGTACTTC. Residues: CASRYRPGLAGGTKETQYF.

This clone showed up many times. This chain connects TRBV7-9 to TRBJ1-1, with a weak D call TRBD1 (5 bases). This CDR3 contains 16 residues. Trimming took off 5 bases at V and 0 bases at J, with 16 bases between the two ends. Germline assignment: CDR1 SEHNR and CDR2 FQNEAQ (reference sequence). The CDR3 bases are TGTGCCAGCAGCCGGTGGGCGGGGGTCATGAACACTGAAGCTTTCTTT. Its protein is CASSRWAGVMNTEAFF.

V and J are TRBV11-3 and TRBJ1-1; a weak D match, TRBD1 (5 bases). CDR3 length: 15 amino acids. The germline CDR1 and CDR2 sequences are SGHNT and YENEEA. Trimming shortened V by 2 bases and J by 0 bases, and 10 bases separated the two germline ends. The CDR3 nucleotides read TGTGCCAGCAGCTTATCCCAGGGTCTGAACACTGAAGCTTTCTTT. As protein: CASSLSQGLNTEAFF.

There are many counts of this clone. This CDR3 is CATSGPTSGSSYEQYF. DNA for the CDR3: TGTGCCACCTCGGGACCAACTAGCGGGAGCTCCTACGAGCAGTACTTC. The V call is TRBV19, the J call TRBJ2-7; 11 nucleotides line up with TRBD2. With V trimmed by 10 bases and J by 0 bases, 11 bases remained unmatched. Germline CDR1 reads LNHDA; CDR2 reads SQIVND (reference sequence). The CDR3 extends over 16 amino acids.

In its sample, this clone was seen many times. The rearrangement joins TRBV27 to TRBJ2-1; possible D gene TRBD2, 7 bases. The CDR3 covers 13 residues. The V gene lost 5 bases and the J gene lost 10 bases, with 15 bases spanning the gap. Germline V gene sequence: CDR1 MNHEY, CDR2 SMNVEV (reference sequence). The CDR3, as DNA: TGTGCCAGCAGTCCCAGCGGGACACGGGAGCAGTTCTTC. The encoded protein is CASSPSGTREQFF.

This clone was counted many times. This sequence joins TRBV28 and TRBJ2-7; the match to TRBD1 covers 7 bases. From germline, CDR1 is MDHEN and CDR2 SYDVKM. CDR3 size: 16 residues. V was pared by 6 bases and J by 6 bases, with 17 bases of the junction left unmatched. CDR3 amino acids: CASRILEGAGTGEQYF. CDR3 DNA: TGTGCCAGCAGAATTCTCGAGGGGGCCGGAACTGGCGAGCAGTACTTC.

This clone was observed many times. One junction end does not reproduce the germline sequence, and a read error may be involved. The rearrangement uses TRBV6-6 and TRBJ2-5, with 8 bases fitting TRBD1. CDR3 length equals 15 residues. Germline V gives CDR1 MNHNY, CDR2 SVGAGI (reference sequence). CDR3 residues: CASSYSMDRVEAQYF. The CDR3 region has the DNA TGTGCCAGCAGTTACTCGATGGACAGGGTAGAGGCCCAGTACTTC.

The sample holds many counts of this clone. The V and J genes are TRBV5-4 and TRBJ2-2; D not resolved. The ends were cut back, 2 bases at V and 1 base at J, with 6 bases in the middle. The CDR3 is 14 residues long. Germline loops: CDR1 SGHNT, CDR2 YYREEE (reference sequence). CDR3 amino acids: CASSFQLNTGELFF. CDR3 coding DNA: TGTGCCAGCAGCTTTCAGTTGAACACCGGGGAGCTGTTTTTT.

This clone showed up many times. The chain recombines TRBV30 with TRBJ1-5; 7 bases line up with TRBD1. The CDR3 runs 15 residues. V shed 4 bases, J shed 5 bases, and the junction held 11 bases outside the gene matches. The germline gives CDR1 GTSNPN, CDR2 SVGIG (reference sequence). The CDR3 sequence is CAWNSGRDSYQPQHF. The CDR3 nucleotides are TGTGCCTGGAACTCTGGACGGGACAGTTATCAGCCCCAGCATTTT. Full variable domain (remainder filled in from reference TRBV30 and TRBJ1-5): SQTIHQWPATLVQPVGSPLSLECTVEGTSNPNLYWYRQAAGRGLQLLFYSVGIGQISSEVPQNLSASRPQDRQFILSSKKLLLSDSGFYLCAWNSGRDSYQPQHFGDGTRLSIL.